This T cell receptor (beta chain) was recovered during a study of T cells in Graves' hyperthyroidism and ophthalmopathy. Study-wide results and caveats: Blood held most thyroid clonotypes expanded above 0.001 frequency.

Patients counted as stable if ophthalmopathy did not develop within 18 months. Orbital computed tomography, thyroid ultrasound, serum thyroxine and TRAb, and clinical symptoms together informed the diagnoses. Around 10 ml of fresh peripheral blood supplied the PBMCs. With respect to this clonotype: Its antigen remains unknown.

Germline V gene sequence: CDR1 SGHDT, CDR2 YYEEEE. V was pared by 0 bases and J by 4 bases, with 17 bases between. The length of the CDR3 is 17 residues. Researchers amplified the TCR beta CDR3 regions from RNA transcripts. TCR CDR3 underwent first-round RT-PCR with the HTBI primer set. TCRdb analysed the multiplex PCR reads with MiXCR anew, one entry per CDR3 protein. Of 700,000 to 950,000 distinct CDR3 sequences in the sample, 30% to 40% are singletons; the top ten hold less than 35%. The clonotype was recovered from a woman aged 40 to 55 with Graves' hyperthyroidism. This chain links TRBV5-6 with TRBJ2-1; D possibly uses TRBD1 or TRBD2 (6 bases each). Sequencing used blood. The CDR3 region is CASSLGLWGATYNEQFF. DNA of the CDR3: TGTGCCAGCAGCTTGGGCCTTTGGGGGGCGACTTACAATGAGCAGTTCTTC.